This TCR beta chain is drawn from a study of spatial heterogeneity in lung cancer. This clonotype came up many times. There are 14 residues in the CDR3. Trimming removed 2 bases from V and 2 bases from J, with 10 bases in between. In germline, CDR1 is DFQATT, CDR2 SNEGSKA (reference sequence). Described time point: blood at routine non-recurrence follow-up after resection. Whole RNA was taken from tumor, nontumor lung or frozen PBMC; it was then sequenced unsorted. TCRdb re-called the 5' RACE reads with MiXCR, one entry per CDR3 protein. The sample gives over 40,000 distinct CDR3 sequences, 12% of which show up once; roughly a third is in the top ten.

The receptor was derived from a male donor with early-stage non-small cell lung cancer. J is TRBJ1-5 and V is TRBV20-1; TRBD1 is a possible D gene (6 bases). This specimen consisted of PBMCs, obtained at follow-up. CDR3 sequence: CSARRGDRNQPQHF. CDR3 bases: TGCAGTGCTAGAAGGGGGGATCGCAATCAGCCCCAGCATTTT.